Listed below are T cell receptor beta chains from one sample, sequenced in a study of shared clonotypes between healthy human individuals. The protocol was immunoSEQ multiplex PCR, while the TCRdb copy is restricted to in-frame clones and leaves out a portion. This table holds about 1.1 million clones, 60% to 80% found once. The material sequenced was memory CD4+ T cells from PBMCs. The receptors stem from a man aged 18 to 29 in good health. Some clones in this sample may be carry-over from other donors' samples. The CDR3 runs from the conserved cysteine through the conserved F or W. A D gene is named only where the DNA matches it firmly. Expanded clones get a size class; other rows say once, few or many, or leave the size out.

size,V,J,D,length,DNA,CDR3
-,TRBV7-2,TRBJ2-7,-,13,TGTGCCAGCAGCTTAAACCGGGGTTACGAGCAGTACTTC,CASSLNRGYEQYF
-,TRBV7-3,TRBJ2-1,TRBD2,18,TGTGCCAGCAGCTTAATACCGCTAGGTCTAGCGGGAGACAATGAGCAGTTCTTC,CASSLIPLGLAGDNEQFF
-,TRBV20-1,TRBJ1-1,-,11,TGCAGTGCTAGAGATATGGGTGAAGCTTTCTTT,CSARDMGEAFF
-,TRBV4-3,TRBJ2-1,TRBD2,20,TGCGCCAGCAGCCAAGAACCCGGGACTAGCGGTTTAGTCTCCTACAATGAGCAGTTCTTC,CASSQEPGTSGLVSYNEQFF
-,TRBV11-2,TRBJ2-1,-,15,TGTGCCAGCACCCTCGGCGGACTCTCCTACAATGAGCAGTTCTTC,CASTLGGLSYNEQFF
once,TRBV19,TRBJ2-3,TRBD2,15,TGTGCCAGTAAATGGCGAGCGGGAGGGTCAGATACGCAGTATTTT,CASKWRAGGSDTQYF
many,TRBV20-1,TRBJ2-7,-,10,TGCAGCCCGGGATCCTACGAGCAGTACTTC,CSPGSYEQYF
-,TRBV27,TRBJ1-6,TRBD1,16,TGTGCCAGCAGTTTATTTAGACAGGGAACGAATTCACCCCTCCACTTT,CASSLFRQGTNSPLHF
-,TRBV5-1,TRBJ2-7,-,14,TGCGCCACAAAAGGGACGGTAAGCTCCTACGAGCAGTACTTC,CATKGTVSSYEQYF
-,TRBV5-1,TRBJ2-7,-,13,TGCGCCAGCGCGAGGTTACCTACCTACGAGCAGTACTTC,CASARLPTYEQYF
-,TRBV7-3,TRBJ2-7,-,14,TGTGCCAGCAGCTTAAGCACAGCTAGTGGCGAGCAGTACTTC,CASSLSTASGEQYF
-,TRBV6-6,TRBJ1-5,-,15,TGTGCCAGCAGGACGGGGGGGATCAGCAATCAGCCCCAGCATTTT,CASRTGGISNQPQHF
few,TRBV7-9,TRBJ1-5,-,14,TGTGCCAGCAGCCCTTCTAGTGCGGAAAAGCCCCAGCATTTT,CASSPSSAEKPQHF
few,TRBV19,TRBJ2-7,TRBD1,15,TGTGCCAGTAGTTTCCGGACAGGGGCTTCCTACGAGCAGTACTTC,CASSFRTGASYEQYF
many,TRBV11-2,TRBJ1-1,-,12,TGTGCCAGCAGGCCCGGGTACACTGAAGCTTTCTTT,CASRPGYTEAFF
-,TRBV25-1,TRBJ2-1,-,15,TGTGCCAGCAGTGGCCGGGTCTCTCGGCTCAATGAGCAGTTCTTC,CASSGRVSRLNEQFF
-,TRBV6-5,TRBJ2-7,-,14,TGTGCCAGTCGGGGGAGTTGGGGTTCCTACGAGCAGTACTTC,CASRGSWGSYEQYF
-,TRBV6-1,TRBJ1-3,-,14,TGTGCCAGCAAGGTCGCCCTGTGGGGAAACACCATATATTTT,CASKVALWGNTIYF
-,TRBV28,TRBJ1-3,-,13,TGTGCCAGCAGTTTCGGGGGCAGAAACACCATATATTTT,CASSFGGRNTIYF
once,TRBV6-5,TRBJ2-7,-,13,TGTGCCAGCAGTTACTCGAGGGATTACGAGCAGTACTTC,CASSYSRDYEQYF
-,TRBV15,TRBJ1-5,-,13,TGTGCCACCAGCAGAGAGATGTTTCAGCCCCAGCATTTT,CATSREMFQPQHF
-,TRBV7-9,TRBJ2-5,-,11,TGTGCCAGCAGCTTATTAGAGACCCAGTACTTC,CASSLLETQYF
once,TRBV29-1,TRBJ2-1,-,13,TGCAGCGTCGCGGGACAGACCTACAATGAGCAGTTCTTC,CSVAGQTYNEQFF
few,TRBV2,TRBJ1-4,-,13,TGTGCCAGCAAGCGACAGGCTAATGAAAAACTGTTTTTT,CASKRQANEKLFF
-,TRBV18,TRBJ2-7,-,15,TGTGCCAGCTCACCACCCTCCAAGCAGGCGGGGGAGCAGTACTTC,CASSPPSKQAGEQYF
-,TRBV5-6,TRBJ2-1,TRBD1,16,TGTGCCAGCAGCACGGACAGGGGGGTCTCCTACAATGAGCAGTTCTTC,CASSTDRGVSYNEQFF
-,TRBV2,TRBJ1-1,TRBD1,13,TGTGCCAGCAGTGGACAGGGCCGGACTGAAGCTTTCTTT,CASSGQGRTEAFF
-,TRBV7-9,TRBJ2-1,-,15,TGTGCCAGCAGCTTGAGGAAGACGCCTTACAATGAGCAGTTCTTC,CASSLRKTPYNEQFF
-,TRBV28,TRBJ2-7,-,14,TGTGCCAGCAGTTTGTCCGTTCAGGCTTACGAGCAGTACTTC,CASSLSVQAYEQYF
few,TRBV10-3,TRBJ2-1,TRBD2,16,TGTGCCATCAGTGAGTCCCCGGGACTAGCGTCCAATGAGCAGTTCTTC,CAISESPGLASNEQFF
many,TRBV28,TRBJ1-5,-,15,TGTGCCAGCACCCTGGACCTAGGGAGCAATCAGCCCCAGCATTTT,CASTLDLGSNQPQHF
-,TRBV5-1,TRBJ1-1,-,13,TGCGCCAGCAGCTTGGCCCAGAACACTGAAGCTTTCTTT,CASSLAQNTEAFF
-,TRBV5-1,TRBJ2-5,TRBD1,14,TGCGCCAGCAGCATATATCCAGGGGGAGAGACCCAGTACTTC,CASSIYPGGETQYF
-,TRBV7-2,TRBJ2-5,-,14,TGTGCCAGCAGCTCCCTCCGGGGCAGGGAGACCCAGTACTTC,CASSSLRGRETQYF
-,TRBV19,TRBJ2-7,TRBD2,15,TGTGCCAGTAGTGACGGGGGGGCCGGCTCCTACGAGCAGTACTTC,CASSDGGAGSYEQYF
-,TRBV15,TRBJ1-5,-,16,TGTGCCACCAGCAGCCCCATAGGGGTGAGGAATCAGCCCCAGCATTTT,CATSSPIGVRNQPQHF
-,TRBV7-8,TRBJ2-7,-,16,TGTGCCAGCAGCTCAGTTGTGGGAAGTTCTCTCCACGAGCAGTACTTC,CASSSVVGSSLHEQYF
few,TRBV27,TRBJ1-2,-,17,TGTGCCAGCAGCCTGCGTCTCCTACAGGGAGGGCACTATGGCTACACCTTC,CASSLRLLQGGHYGYTF
-,TRBV9,TRBJ2-7,-,12,TGTGCCAGCAGCGCAAGGCCCTACGAGCAGTACTTC,CASSARPYEQYF
-,TRBV7-2,TRBJ2-3,-,14,TGTGCCAGCAGCTTCGGCGGGACCACAGATACGCAGTATTTT,CASSFGGTTDTQYF
once,TRBV6-6,TRBJ1-5,-,12,TGTGCCAGCAGTGGCTCTACTGGGCCCCAGCATTTT,CASSGSTGPQHF
-,TRBV28,TRBJ1-3,-,14,TGTGCCAGCAGTTTGTACAGCCATGGAAACACCATATATTTT,CASSLYSHGNTIYF
few,TRBV20-1,TRBJ1-5,-,10,TGCAGTGCTAGTAATCAGCCCCAGCATTTT,CSASNQPQHF
-,TRBV5-1,TRBJ2-5,-,14,TGCGCCAGCAGCTTGGTGGTCGAGCAAGAGACCCAGTACTTC,CASSLVVEQETQYF
-,TRBV5-1,TRBJ2-1,-,15,TGCGCCAGCAGCCAAGGAGGGACCACCTACAATGAGCAGTTCTTC,CASSQGGTTYNEQFF
few,TRBV20-1,TRBJ1-1,-,10,TGCAGTGCCAGACGATTTGAAGCTTTCTTT,CSARRFEAFF
-,TRBV19,TRBJ2-2,-,15,TGTGCCAGTAGTATTTTGGACAGAAACACCGGGGAGCTGTTTTTT,CASSILDRNTGELFF
-,TRBV18,TRBJ2-5,-,16,TGTGCCAGCTCACTTAAGACGGCCGGTCCGGAAGAGACCCAGTACTTC,CASSLKTAGPEETQYF
-,TRBV7-2,TRBJ2-3,-,12,TGTGCCAGCAGCTTCAGATCAGATACGCAGTATTTT,CASSFRSDTQYF
-,TRBV11-2,TRBJ2-5,-,15,TGTGCCAGCAGCTTAGATCTCCGTCCCTCAGAGACCCAGTACTTC,CASSLDLRPSETQYF
-,TRBV4-1,TRBJ2-3,-,15,TGCGCCAGCAGCCAAGGGGACATAAGCGGAGATACGCAGTATTTT,CASSQGDISGDTQYF
many,TRBV6-5,TRBJ2-5,-,14,TGTGCCAGCAGTTACCGAGACAGGTCGGAGACCCAGTACTTC,CASSYRDRSETQYF
-,TRBV5-4,TRBJ2-3,-,13,TGTGCCAGCAGTCCGACGAGCACAGATACGCAGTATTTT,CASSPTSTDTQYF
once,TRBV27,TRBJ2-7,-,15,TGTGCCAGCAGCCTTAGAGAGGGGGGGAACTACGAGCAGTACTTC,CASSLREGGNYEQYF
-,TRBV10-2,TRBJ2-7,TRBD1,14,TGCGCCAGCAGGCGGACAGGAACCTCCTACGAGCAGTACTTC,CASRRTGTSYEQYF